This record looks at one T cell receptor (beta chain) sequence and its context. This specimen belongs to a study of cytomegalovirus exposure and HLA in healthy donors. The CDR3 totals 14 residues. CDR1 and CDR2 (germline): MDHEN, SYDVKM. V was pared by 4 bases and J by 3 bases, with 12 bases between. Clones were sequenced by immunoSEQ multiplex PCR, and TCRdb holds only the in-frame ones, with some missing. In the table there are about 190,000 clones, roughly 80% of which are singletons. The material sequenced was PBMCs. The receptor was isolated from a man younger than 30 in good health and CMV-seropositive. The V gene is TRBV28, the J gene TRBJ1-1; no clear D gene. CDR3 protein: CASSYLSRDTEAFF. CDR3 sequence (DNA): TGTGCCAGCAGTTATCTATCTCGGGACACTGAAGCTTTCTTT. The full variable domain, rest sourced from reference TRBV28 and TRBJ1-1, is DVKVTQSSRYLVKRTGEKVFLECVQDMDHENMFWYRQDPGLGLRLIYFSYDVKMKEKGDIPEGYSVSREKKERFSLILESASTNQTSMYLCASSYLSRDTEAFFGQGTRLTVV.